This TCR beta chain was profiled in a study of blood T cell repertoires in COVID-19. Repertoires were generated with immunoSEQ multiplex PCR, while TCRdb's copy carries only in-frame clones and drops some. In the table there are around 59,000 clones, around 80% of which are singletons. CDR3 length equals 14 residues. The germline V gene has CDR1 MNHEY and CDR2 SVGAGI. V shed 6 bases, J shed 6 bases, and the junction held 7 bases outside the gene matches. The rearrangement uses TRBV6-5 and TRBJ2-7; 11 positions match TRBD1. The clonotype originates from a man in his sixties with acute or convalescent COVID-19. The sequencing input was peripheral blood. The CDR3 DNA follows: TGTGCCAGCAGCCCAGGGACAGGGGGATTCGAGCAGTACTTC. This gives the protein CASSPGTGGFEQYF.